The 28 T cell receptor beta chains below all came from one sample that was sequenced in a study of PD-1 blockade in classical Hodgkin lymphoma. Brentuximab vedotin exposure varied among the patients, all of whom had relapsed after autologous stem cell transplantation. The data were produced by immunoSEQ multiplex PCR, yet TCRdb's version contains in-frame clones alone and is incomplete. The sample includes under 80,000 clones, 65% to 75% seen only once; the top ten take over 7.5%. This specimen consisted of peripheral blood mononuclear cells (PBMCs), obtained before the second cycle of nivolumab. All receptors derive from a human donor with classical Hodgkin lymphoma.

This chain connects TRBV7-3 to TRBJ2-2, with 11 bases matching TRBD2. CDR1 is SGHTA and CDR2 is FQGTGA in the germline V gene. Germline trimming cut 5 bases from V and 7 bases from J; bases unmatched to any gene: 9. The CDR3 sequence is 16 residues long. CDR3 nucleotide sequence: TGTGCCAGCAGCCCCGTAGCGGGAGGGCTTAACGGGGAGCTGTTTTTT. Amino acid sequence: CASSPVAGGLNGELFF. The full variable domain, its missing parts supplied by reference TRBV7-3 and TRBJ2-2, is GAGVSQTPSNKVTEKGKYVELRCDPISGHTALYWYRQSLGQGPEFLIYFQGTGAADDSGLPNDRFFAVRPEGSVSTLKIQRTERGDSAVYLCASSPVAGGLNGELFFGEGSRLTVL.

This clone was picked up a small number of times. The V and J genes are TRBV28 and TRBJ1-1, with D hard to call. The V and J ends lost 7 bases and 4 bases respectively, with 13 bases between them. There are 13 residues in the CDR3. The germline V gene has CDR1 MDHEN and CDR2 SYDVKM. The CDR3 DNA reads TGTGCCAGCACCTCTTCCGGGGTCACTGAAGCTTTCTTT. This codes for CASTSSGVTEAFF.

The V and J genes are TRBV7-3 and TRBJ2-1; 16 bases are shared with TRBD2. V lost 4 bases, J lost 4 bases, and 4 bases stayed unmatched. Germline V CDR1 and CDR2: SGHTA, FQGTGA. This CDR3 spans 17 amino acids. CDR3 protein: CASSSGLAGGEYNEQFF. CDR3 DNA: TGTGCCAGCAGCTCGGGACTAGCGGGAGGGGAGTACAATGAGCAGTTCTTC.

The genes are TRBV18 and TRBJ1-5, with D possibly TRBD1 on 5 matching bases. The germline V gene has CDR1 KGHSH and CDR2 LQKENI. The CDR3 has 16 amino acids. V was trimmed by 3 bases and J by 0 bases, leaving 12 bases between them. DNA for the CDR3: TGTGCCAGCTCACCTGACGCGACAGTTAGCAATCAGCCCCAGCATTTT. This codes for CASSPDATVSNQPQHF.

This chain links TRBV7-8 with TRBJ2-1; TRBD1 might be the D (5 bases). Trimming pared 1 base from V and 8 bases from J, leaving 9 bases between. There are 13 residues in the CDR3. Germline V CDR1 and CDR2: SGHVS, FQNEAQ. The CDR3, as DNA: TGTGCCAGCAGCTTAGTCAGGGAAGATGAGCAGTTCTTC. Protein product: CASSLVREDEQFF.

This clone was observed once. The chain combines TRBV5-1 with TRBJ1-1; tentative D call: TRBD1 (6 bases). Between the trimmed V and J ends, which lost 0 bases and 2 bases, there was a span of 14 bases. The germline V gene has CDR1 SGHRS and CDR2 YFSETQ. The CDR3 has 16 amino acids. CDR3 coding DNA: TGCGCCAGCAGCTTGGCCAACAGGGTCGGAAACACTGAAGCTTTCTTT. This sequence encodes CASSLANRVGNTEAFF.

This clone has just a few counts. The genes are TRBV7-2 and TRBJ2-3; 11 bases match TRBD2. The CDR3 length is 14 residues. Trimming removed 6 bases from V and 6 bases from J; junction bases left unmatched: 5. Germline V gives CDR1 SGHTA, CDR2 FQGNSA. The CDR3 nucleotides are TGTGCCAGCAGAGTCGCTAGCGGGGGGGATACGCAGTATTTT. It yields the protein CASRVASGGDTQYF.

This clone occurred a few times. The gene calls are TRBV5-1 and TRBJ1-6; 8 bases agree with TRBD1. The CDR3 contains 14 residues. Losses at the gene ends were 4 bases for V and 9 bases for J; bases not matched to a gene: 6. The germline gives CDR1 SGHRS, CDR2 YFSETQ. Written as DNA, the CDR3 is TGCGCCAGCAGCCAAAGGACAGGGAGTTCACCCCTCCACTTT. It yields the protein CASSQRTGSSPLHF.

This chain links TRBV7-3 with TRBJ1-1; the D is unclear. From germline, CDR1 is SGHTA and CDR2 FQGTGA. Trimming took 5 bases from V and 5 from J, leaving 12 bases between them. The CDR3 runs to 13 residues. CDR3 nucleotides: TGTGCCAGCAGCGTACTCAAGGCGACTGAAGCTTTCTTT. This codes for CASSVLKATEAFF.

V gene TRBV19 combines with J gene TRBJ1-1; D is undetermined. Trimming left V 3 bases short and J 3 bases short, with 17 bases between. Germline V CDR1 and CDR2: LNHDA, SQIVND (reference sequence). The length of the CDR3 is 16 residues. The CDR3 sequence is CASSILSSQRDTEAFF. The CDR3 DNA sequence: TGTGCCAGTAGTATTCTGAGCTCCCAAAGGGACACTGAAGCTTTCTTT.

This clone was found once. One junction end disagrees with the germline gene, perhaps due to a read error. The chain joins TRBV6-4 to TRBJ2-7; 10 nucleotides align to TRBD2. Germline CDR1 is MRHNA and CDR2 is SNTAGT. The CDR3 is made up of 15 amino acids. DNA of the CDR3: TGTGCCAGCAGTGACCGTAGCGGGAGGCCCTACGGGCAGTACTTC. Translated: CASSDRSGRPYGQYF.

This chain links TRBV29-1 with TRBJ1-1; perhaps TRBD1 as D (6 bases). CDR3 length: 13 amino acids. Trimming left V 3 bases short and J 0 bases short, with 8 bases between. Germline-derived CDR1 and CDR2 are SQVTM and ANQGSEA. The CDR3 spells CSVDQGLNTEAFF. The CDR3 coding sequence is TGCAGCGTTGACCAGGGGTTGAACACTGAAGCTTTCTTT.

The CDR3 nucleotides read TGTGCCAGTAGTATATGGCCAGAGGTCAGTCAGCCCCAGCATTTT. Its translation is CASSIWPEVSQPQHF. The chain couples TRBV19 to TRBJ1-5; no firm D call. The V end lost 2 bases, the J end lost 6 bases, and 14 bases lay between the germline ends. The CDR3 runs 15 residues. Germline V gene sequence: CDR1 LNHDA, CDR2 SQIVND (reference sequence).

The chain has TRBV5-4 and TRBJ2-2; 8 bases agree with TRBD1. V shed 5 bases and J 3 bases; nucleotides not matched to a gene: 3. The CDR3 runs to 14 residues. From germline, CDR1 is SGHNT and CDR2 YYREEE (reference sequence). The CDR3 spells CASRRGQDTGELFF. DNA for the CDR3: TGTGCCAGCAGGCGGGGACAGGACACCGGGGAGCTGTTTTTT.

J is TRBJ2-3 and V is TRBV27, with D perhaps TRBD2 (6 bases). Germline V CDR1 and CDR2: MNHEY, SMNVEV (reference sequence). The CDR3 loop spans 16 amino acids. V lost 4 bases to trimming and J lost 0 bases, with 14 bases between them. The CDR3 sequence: CASSSRETTSTDTQYF. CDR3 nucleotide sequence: TGTGCCAGCAGTTCCCGGGAGACGACTAGCACAGATACGCAGTATTTT.

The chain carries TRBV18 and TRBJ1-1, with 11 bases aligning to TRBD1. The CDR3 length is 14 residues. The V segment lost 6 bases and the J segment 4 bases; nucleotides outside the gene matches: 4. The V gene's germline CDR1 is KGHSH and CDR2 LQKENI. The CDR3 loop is CASSPGQGATEAFF. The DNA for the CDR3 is TGTGCCAGCTCTCCAGGACAGGGGGCCACTGAAGCTTTCTTT.

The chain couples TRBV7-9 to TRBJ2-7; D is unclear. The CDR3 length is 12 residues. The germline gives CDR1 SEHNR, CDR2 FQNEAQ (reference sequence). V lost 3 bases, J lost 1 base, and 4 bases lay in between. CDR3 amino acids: CASSFMSYEQYF. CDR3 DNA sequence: TGTGCCAGCAGCTTCATGTCCTACGAGCAGTACTTC.

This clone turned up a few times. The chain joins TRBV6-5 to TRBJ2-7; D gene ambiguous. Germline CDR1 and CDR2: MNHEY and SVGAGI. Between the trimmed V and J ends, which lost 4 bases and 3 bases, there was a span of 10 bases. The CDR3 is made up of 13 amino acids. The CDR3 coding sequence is TGTGCCAGCAGTTTCTCCCCAAACTACGAGCAGTACTTC. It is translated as CASSFSPNYEQYF.

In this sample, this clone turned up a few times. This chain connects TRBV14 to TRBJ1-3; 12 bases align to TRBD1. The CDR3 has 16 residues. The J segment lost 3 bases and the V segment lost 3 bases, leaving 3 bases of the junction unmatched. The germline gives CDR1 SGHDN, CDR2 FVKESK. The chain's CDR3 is CASSQGQGARGNTIYF. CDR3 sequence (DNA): TGTGCCAGCAGCCAGGGACAGGGGGCGCGTGGAAACACCATATATTTT.

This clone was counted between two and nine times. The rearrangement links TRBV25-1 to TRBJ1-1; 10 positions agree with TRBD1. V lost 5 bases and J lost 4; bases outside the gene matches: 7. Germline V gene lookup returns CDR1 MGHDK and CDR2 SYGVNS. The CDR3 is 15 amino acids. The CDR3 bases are TGTGCCAGCAGTCTAACCGGGACAGGGGCCACTGAAGCTTTCTTT. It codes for CASSLTGTGATEAFF. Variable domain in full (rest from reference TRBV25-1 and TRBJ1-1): EADIYQTPRYLVIGTGKKITLECSQTMGHDKMYWYQQDPGMELHLIHYSYGVNSTEKGDLSSESTVSRIRTEHFPLTLESARPSHTSQYLCASSLTGTGATEAFFGQGTRLTVV.

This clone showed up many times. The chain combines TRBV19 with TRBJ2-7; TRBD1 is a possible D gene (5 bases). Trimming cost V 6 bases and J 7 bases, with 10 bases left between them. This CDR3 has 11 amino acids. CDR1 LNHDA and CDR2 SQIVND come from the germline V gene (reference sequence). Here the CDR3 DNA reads TGTGCCAGTAGAGGGGAAAGAGAGCAGTACTTC. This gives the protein CASRGEREQYF.

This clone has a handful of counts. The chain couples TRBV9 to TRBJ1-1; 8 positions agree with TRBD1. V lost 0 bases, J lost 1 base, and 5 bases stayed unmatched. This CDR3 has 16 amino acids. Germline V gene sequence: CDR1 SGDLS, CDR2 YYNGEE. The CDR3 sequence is CASSVALDRENTEAFF. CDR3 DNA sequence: TGTGCCAGCAGCGTAGCCCTGGACAGGGAGAACACTGAAGCTTTCTTT.

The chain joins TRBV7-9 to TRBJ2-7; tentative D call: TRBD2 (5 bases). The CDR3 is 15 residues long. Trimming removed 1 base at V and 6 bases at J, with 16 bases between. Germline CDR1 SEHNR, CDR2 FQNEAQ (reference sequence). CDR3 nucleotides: TGTGCCAGCAGCTTAGAAGCAGGTTTACGGGGCGAGCAGTACTTC. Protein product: CASSLEAGLRGEQYF. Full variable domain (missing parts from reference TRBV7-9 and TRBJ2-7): DTGVSQNPRHKITKRGQNVTFRCDPISEHNRLYWYRQTLGQGPEFLTYFQNEAQLEKSRLLSDRFSAERPKGSFSTLEIQRTEQGDSAMYLCASSLEAGLRGEQYFGPGTRLTVT.

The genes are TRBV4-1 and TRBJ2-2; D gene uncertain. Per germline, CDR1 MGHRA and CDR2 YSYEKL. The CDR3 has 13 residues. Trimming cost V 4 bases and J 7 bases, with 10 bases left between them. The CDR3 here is CASSPTVFGELFF. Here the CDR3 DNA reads TGCGCCAGCAGCCCTACGGTATTCGGGGAGCTGTTTTTT.

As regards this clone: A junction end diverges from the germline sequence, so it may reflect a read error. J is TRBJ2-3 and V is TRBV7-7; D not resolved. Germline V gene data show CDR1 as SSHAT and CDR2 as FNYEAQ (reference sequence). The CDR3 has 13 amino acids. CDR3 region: CASSLGSTDTQYF. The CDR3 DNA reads TGTGCTAGCAGTTTGGGGAGCACAGATACGCAGTATTTT.

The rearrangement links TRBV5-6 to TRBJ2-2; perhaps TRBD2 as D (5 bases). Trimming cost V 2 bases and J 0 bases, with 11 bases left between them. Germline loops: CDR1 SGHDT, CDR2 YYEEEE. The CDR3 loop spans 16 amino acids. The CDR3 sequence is CASSLFRRANTGELFF. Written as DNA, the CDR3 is TGTGCCAGCAGCTTATTTCGGCGGGCGAACACCGGGGAGCTGTTTTTT.

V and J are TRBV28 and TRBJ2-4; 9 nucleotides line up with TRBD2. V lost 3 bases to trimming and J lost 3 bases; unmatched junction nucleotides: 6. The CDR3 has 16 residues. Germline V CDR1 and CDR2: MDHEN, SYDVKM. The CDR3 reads CASSLVSGGLKNIQYF. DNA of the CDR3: TGTGCCAGCAGTTTGGTTAGCGGGGGTCTCAAAAACATTCAGTACTTC.

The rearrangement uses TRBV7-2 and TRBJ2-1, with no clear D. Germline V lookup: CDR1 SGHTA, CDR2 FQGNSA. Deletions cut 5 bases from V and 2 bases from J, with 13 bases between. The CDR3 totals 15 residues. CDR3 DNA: TGTGCCAGCAGCCCCGTTGATGGTCCCTACAATGAGCAGTTCTTC. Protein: CASSPVDGPYNEQFF.